This entry concerns a single TCR beta chain. Its antigen remains unknown. This sample stems from a study of T cells in tumors after PD-1 blockade. Study as a whole: Daily vismodegib 150 mg continued in a subset of anti-PD-1-treated patients.

The assay was immunoSEQ multiplex PCR, and TCRdb's table has in-frame clones only and misses some. This table has some 48,000 clones, about four fifths appearing once. Template: tumor biopsy or peripheral blood genomic DNA, roughly 550-6,500 ng per sample. Study conclusions and caveats: Around 45% of tumor TCR clonotypes were also found in blood.

The sample consisted of PBMCs, taken before anti-PD-1 treatment. This clonotype originated in a human donor with basal cell carcinoma.

The CDR3 spells CASRSDRGSNQPQHF. The DNA of the CDR3 is TGTGCCAGCAGAAGTGACAGGGGTAGCAATCAGCCCCAGCATTTT. The V and J genes are TRBV6-5 and TRBJ1-5; 8 bases line up with TRBD1. V shed 6 bases and J 0 bases; nucleotides not matched to a gene: 4. The CDR3 loop spans 15 amino acids. The germline gives CDR1 MNHEY, CDR2 SVGAGI.